These 23 T cell receptor beta chains share one sample of origin, sequenced in a study of CD4+ T cells in melanoma. Produced via immunoSEQ multiplex PCR; TCRdb's table is partial and in-frame only. This table has around 130,000 clones, about 93% appearing once. These receptor sequences come from a human donor with melanoma.

This clone has only one observation. V is TRBV2 and J is TRBJ2-3; no reliable D call. V lost 8 bases and J lost 2, with 5 bases in between. This CDR3 spans 11 amino acids. The germline CDR1 and CDR2 sequences are SNHLY and FYNNEI. The CDR3 spells CASGITDTQYF. CDR3 nucleotide sequence: TGTGCCAGCGGAATCACAGATACGCAGTATTTT.

The chain has TRBV18 and TRBJ1-1; D unresolved. V lost 3 bases to trimming and J lost 1 base, with 15 bases between them. The CDR3 has 16 residues. Germline CDR1 and CDR2: KGHSH and LQKENI. CDR3 sequence: CASSPHGDLGNTEAFF. The DNA of the CDR3 is TGTGCCAGCTCACCCCACGGGGATTTAGGGAACACTGAAGCTTTCTTT.

The chain uses TRBV27 and TRBJ1-6; D remains unclear. CDR1 is MNHEY, CDR2 SMNVEV, per germline (reference sequence). There are 13 residues in the CDR3. With 2 bases removed from V and 8 bases from J, the gap between germline ends came to 7 bases. The DNA of the CDR3 is TGTGCCAGCAGTTTAGCGGCAGATTCACCCCTCCACTTT. It is translated as CASSLAADSPLHF.

The sample holds a few counts of this clone. This chain uses TRBV2 with TRBJ1-5, with D tentatively TRBD1 (6 bases). This CDR3 contains 14 residues. Trimming shortened V by 3 bases and J by 6 bases, and 12 bases separated the two germline ends. Looked up from germline, CDR1 is SNHLY and CDR2 is FYNNEI. In nucleotides, the CDR3 is TGTGCCAGCAGTGACGGGGGGGGCCTTCAGCCCCAGCATTTT. Encoded protein: CASSDGGGLQPQHF.

The genes are TRBV2 and TRBJ1-1; D is ambiguous. Per germline, CDR1 SNHLY and CDR2 FYNNEI. The length of the CDR3 is 13 residues. The germline V and J ends were trimmed by 3 bases and 1 base, with 6 bases remaining between them. The CDR3 loop is CASSDAENTEAFF. In DNA, the CDR3 is TGTGCCAGCAGTGATGCCGAGAACACTGAAGCTTTCTTT.

The J gene is TRBJ1-1, the V gene TRBV5-1; D possibly corresponds to TRBD1 (6 bases). Germline lookup yields CDR1 SGHRS and CDR2 YFSETQ. The CDR3 consists of 14 residues. V shed 9 bases and J shed 1 base, with 16 bases lying between them. The CDR3 nucleotides are TGCGCCACCAAGGAGCCGGGACAGAACACTGAAGCTTTCTTT. Encoded protein: CATKEPGQNTEAFF.

The V gene is TRBV10-3, the J gene TRBJ1-1, with a tentative D call TRBD1 (6 bases). The CDR3 contains 15 residues. Germline V gives CDR1 ENHRY, CDR2 SYGVKD. The V end was cut by 3 bases, the J end by 0 bases, with 11 bases between. The CDR3 DNA reads as TGTGCCATCAGTGACTGGGAGGGGGTGAACACTGAAGCTTTCTTT. Encoded protein: CAISDWEGVNTEAFF.

This chain joins TRBV5-1 and TRBJ1-5; D gene ambiguous. The CDR3 sequence is 14 residues long. Germline V gene data show CDR1 as SGHRS and CDR2 as YFSETQ. Trimming took 4 bases from V and 4 from J, leaving 12 bases between them. CDR3 coding DNA: TGCGCCAGCAGCCCGCGGGGTGGTAATCAGCCCCAGCATTTT. Translation: CASSPRGGNQPQHF.

V usage is TRBV4-1 and J usage is TRBJ2-7; TRBD2 matches 13 bases. The germline V gene encodes CDR1 MGHRA and CDR2 YSYEKL. This CDR3 contains 15 residues. The trim removed 3 bases at V and 4 bases at J, leaving 3 bases unmatched. CDR3 sequence (DNA): TGCGCCAGCAGCCAGGGACTAGCGGGGAGGTACGAGCAGTACTTC. It codes for CASSQGLAGRYEQYF.

The gene calls are TRBV9 and TRBJ1-6, with 8 bases aligning to TRBD1. After removal of 0 bases from V and 9 bases from J, the junction contained 5 bases not matched to a gene. The CDR3 is 15 amino acids. The germline CDR1 and CDR2 sequences are SGDLS and YYNGEE. The CDR3 region has the DNA TGTGCCAGCAGCGTAGGGAACAGGGGGAGTTCACCCCTCCACTTT. Translated, it gives CASSVGNRGSSPLHF.

The chain carries TRBV11-2 and TRBJ1-6; 7 nucleotides align to TRBD1. The CDR3 has 16 amino acids. CDR1 is SGHAT and CDR2 is FQNNGV in the germline V gene. V trimming: 4 bases; J trimming: 7 bases; junction bases outside the gene matches: 10. The CDR3 sequence is CASSSNSGTVNSPLHF. The CDR3 DNA sequence: TGTGCCAGCAGCTCCAATTCCGGGACAGTAAATTCACCCCTCCACTTT.

The genes are TRBV30 and TRBJ1-3; a possible D gene is TRBD1 (5 bases). CDR1 and CDR2 from the germline V gene are GTSNPN and SVGIG (reference sequence). The length of the CDR3 is 13 residues. V dropped 0 bases and J dropped 4 bases, with 7 bases sitting between them. The CDR3 loop is CAWSVDSGNTIYF. The DNA of the CDR3 is TGTGCCTGGAGTGTAGACAGCGGAAACACCATATATTTT.

The chain recombines TRBV5-5 with TRBJ2-7; TRBD1 is a possible D gene (5 bases). The CDR3 is 13 amino acids. V lost 0 bases and J lost 5, with 9 bases in between. In germline, CDR1 is SGHKS, CDR2 YYEKEE (reference sequence). The CDR3 is CASSLAGAHEQYF. CDR3 DNA: TGTGCCAGCAGCTTGGCTGGGGCCCACGAGCAGTACTTC.

The CDR3 DNA sequence: TGTGCCAGCAGCCGTGGACTAGCGGGACCAAGACGGACCCAGTACTTC. Translated: CASSRGLAGPRRTQYF. The rearrangement joins TRBV5-4 to TRBJ2-5; 12 bases are shared with TRBD2. Germline assignment: CDR1 SGHNT and CDR2 YYREEE (reference sequence). This CDR3 is built from 16 residues. Trimming cost V 4 bases and J 7 bases; bases outside gene matches: 11.

J is TRBJ1-1 and V is TRBV6-1, with D maybe TRBD1 (5 bases). This CDR3 is 13 amino acids long. V lost 5 bases and J lost 4, with 11 bases in between. In germline, CDR1 is MNHNS, CDR2 SASEGT. For the CDR3, the DNA is TGTGCCAGCAGTTTGAGGGGTGGCACTGAAGCTTTCTTT. Amino acid sequence: CASSLRGGTEAFF.

This sequence joins TRBV7-8 and TRBJ1-2; D might be TRBD1 (5 bases). Trimming took off 8 bases at V and 8 bases at J, with 12 bases between the two ends. The CDR3 runs to 11 residues. Looked up from germline, CDR1 is SGHVS and CDR2 is FQNEAQ. The CDR3, as DNA: TGTGCCAGCCTCGGGGAGGGGGGCTACACCTTC. Translated, it gives CASLGEGGYTF. The whole variable domain, remainder taken from reference TRBV7-8 and TRBJ1-2, is GAGVSQSPRYKVAKRGQDVALRCDPISGHVSLFWYQQALGQGPEFLTYFQNEAQLDKSGLPSDRFFAERPEGSVSTLKIQRTQQEDSAVYLCASLGEGGYTFGSGTRLTVV.

This chain uses TRBV5-4 with TRBJ2-2; TRBD1 matches 7 bases. Germline V gene data show CDR1 as SGHNT and CDR2 as YYREEE (reference sequence). CDR3 size: 13 residues. The J segment lost 5 bases and the V segment lost 5 bases, leaving 3 bases of the junction unmatched. CDR3 nucleotides: TGTGCCAGCAGTTTCAGGGGGACCGGGGAGCTGTTTTTT. Protein sequence: CASSFRGTGELFF.

The J gene is TRBJ2-1, the V gene TRBV19, with D perhaps TRBD2 (5 bases). The CDR3 covers 16 residues. Trimming took 3 bases from V and 0 from J, leaving 12 bases between them. Germline lookup yields CDR1 LNHDA and CDR2 SQIVND (reference sequence). The CDR3 here is CASSIRGSSSYNEQFF. For the CDR3, the DNA is TGTGCCAGTAGTATCCGAGGGTCGAGCTCCTACAATGAGCAGTTCTTC. The variable domain in full, with the rest retrieved from reference TRBV19 and TRBJ2-1, is DGGITQSPKYLFRKEGQNVTLSCEQNLNHDAMYWYRQDPGQGLRLIYYSQIVNDFQKGDIAEGYSVSREKKESFPLTVTSAQKNPTAFYLCASSIRGSSSYNEQFFGPGTRLTVL.

The chain uses TRBV7-2 and TRBJ2-5, with 10 bases fitting TRBD2. V gave up 4 bases and J gave up 4 bases; unmatched junction bases: 3. CDR1 and CDR2 from the germline V gene are SGHTA and FQGNSA. This CDR3 comprises 14 residues. DNA of the CDR3: TGTGCCAGCAGCTCGTCTAGCGGGGGAGAGACCCAGTACTTC. Translated: CASSSSSGGETQYF.

The rearrangement uses TRBV28 and TRBJ1-2, with TRBD1 as a possible D gene (5 bases). The CDR3 covers 15 residues. The V gene's germline CDR1 is MDHEN and CDR2 SYDVKM. Trimming pared 6 bases from V and 0 bases from J, leaving 14 bases between. For the CDR3, the DNA is TGTGCCAGCAGCATTACAGGCGATGCTAACTATGGCTACACCTTC. This gives the protein CASSITGDANYGYTF.

J is TRBJ2-1 and V is TRBV5-5; D possibly corresponds to TRBD2 (6 bases). In germline, CDR1 is SGHKS, CDR2 YYEKEE (reference sequence). The CDR3 is 16 residues long. The V end lost 5 bases, the J end lost 8 bases, and 23 bases lay between the germline ends. CDR3 bases: TGTGCCAGCAGTTTTTCCTCCGGGACTCTCGTCCATGAGCAGTTCTTC. This sequence encodes CASSFSSGTLVHEQFF.

This clone appeared once. The chain recombines TRBV7-2 with TRBJ1-2, with a weak D call TRBD1 (6 bases). The CDR3 is 14 amino acids. Trimming took off 5 bases at V and 8 bases at J, with 18 bases between the two ends. Germline V gene data show CDR1 as SGHTA and CDR2 as FQGNSA. CDR3 DNA: TGTGCCAGCAGCCCCAGATCAGGGGCGCGAGGCTACACCTTC. Encoded protein: CASSPRSGARGYTF.

This clone is a singleton in its sample. This chain links TRBV4-2 with TRBJ2-2, with 9 nucleotides matching TRBD2. The CDR3 spans 17 residues. The junction had 5 bases not matched to a gene; V was cut back by 0 bases and J by 3 bases. Germline V gene sequence: CDR1 LGHNA, CDR2 YNFKEQ. The CDR3 reads CASSQEPTSGYTGELFF. For the CDR3, the DNA is TGTGCCAGCAGCCAAGAACCGACTAGCGGATACACCGGGGAGCTGTTTTTT.